This TCR beta chain comes out of a study of radiation and T cells in renal cell carcinoma. Whole-study context: Nephrectomy followed 15 Gy stereotactic body radiation by 4 weeks.

This clone was seen just once. Its antigen is unidentified. Study findings and constraints: Top tumor clonotypes rose in blood 2 weeks post-radiation, then contracted. No pretreatment tumor biopsies were available for baseline clonotypes.

Libraries were prepared by immunoSEQ multiplex PCR; TCRdb keeps only in-frame clonotypes and omits some of them. The data contain tens of thousands of clones, under 90% of them singletons. Sample time point: baseline pretreatment blood. Indicated treatment: 15 Gy SBRT to primary tumor, nephrectomy 4 weeks later. Serial blood draws occurred at baseline and 2 and 4 weeks post-SBRT. The ends were cut back, 2 bases at V and 4 bases at J, with 4 bases in the middle. The CDR3 spans 11 residues. Germline CDR1 reads SGHDT; CDR2 reads YYEEEE. The specimen comprised blood, sampled from a patient whose treatment included radiotherapy and nephrectomy. This TCR derives from a man aged 55 to 70 with renal cell carcinoma. This chain joins TRBV5-6 and TRBJ2-7; D remains unclear. The CDR3 sequence: CASSFLYEQYF. CDR3 nucleotides: TGTGCCAGCAGCTTCTTATACGAGCAGTACTTC.